The source of this T cell receptor (beta chain) is a study of type 1 and type 2 diabetes patients. To note about this clonotype: Its antigen is still unknown. A junction boundary mismatches the germline segment, possibly from a read error.

Study-wide results and caveats: Type 1 diabetes repertoires were significantly less diverse than type 2 diabetes ones.

Each participant gave 8 to 10 milliliters of peripheral blood. The PCR template was genomic DNA. Multiplex PCR with 30 forward and 13 reverse primers amplified the TCR beta CDR3. Each CDR3 protein is one row after TCRdb ran MiXCR on the multiplex PCR reads. The top ten clones hold roughly 13% of a sample with 250,000 or so distinct CDR3 sequences, approximately 50% of them seen once. This CDR3 comprises 16 residues. The germline V gene has CDR1 KGHDR and CDR2 SFDVKD. The TCR originated in a man younger than 35 with type 2 diabetes. Sequenced: peripheral blood mononuclear cells (PBMCs). J is TRBJ2-1 and V is TRBV24-1; D may be TRBD1 or TRBD2 (5 bases each). The CDR3 DNA reads as TGCGCCACCTCCCCCCGCGCAGGGAGCTCCTACAATGAGCAGTTCTTC. Translating gives CATSPRAGSSYNEQFF.